The 8 T cell receptor beta chains reported below all come from one sample, sequenced in a study of T cell clonotyping in hematopoietic cell transplantation (dated by TCRdb to the early 2020s). The library was produced with the immunoSEQ multiplex PCR assay. TCRdb obtained this table from immuneACCESS and retained in-frame rearrangements with V and J assigned. These tables miss some clones; where compared with another copy, unresolved V genes account for less than half of the shortfall, and the remainder is unexplained. Recorded for this sample are 10,000 to 15,000 clones; over 75% of them occurred a single time. Less than 1.5% of the sample belongs to the ten largest clones. What was sequenced was peripheral blood mononuclear cells. The receptor set was obtained from a man aged 25-40 years in good health. Some clones in this sample may be carry-over from other donors' samples.

The V call is TRBV9, the J call TRBJ1-4; D gene unclear. The ends were cut back, 4 bases at V and 4 bases at J, with 11 bases in the middle. Germline V gene sequence: CDR1 SGDLS, CDR2 YYNGEE. The CDR3 is 14 residues long. The chain's CDR3 is CASSTDARNEKLFF. Here the CDR3 DNA reads TGTGCCAGCAGCACCGACGCACGTAATGAAAAACTGTTTTTT.

V usage is TRBV6-5 and J usage is TRBJ1-1, with 9 positions matching TRBD1. The CDR3 has 15 residues. Germline CDR1 MNHEY, CDR2 SVGAGI. V shed 8 bases and J 6 bases; nucleotides not matched to a gene: 13. CDR3 sequence (DNA): TGTGCCAGCTCAAGTCCCGGGACAGGGTCGGCTGAAGCTTTCTTT. Its translation: CASSSPGTGSAEAFF.

This clone was seen a single time. The rearrangement joins TRBV25-1 to TRBJ2-3; D possibly corresponds to TRBD2 (6 bases). Germline CDR1 MGHDK, CDR2 SYGVNS. The CDR3 is 13 residues long. Trimming stripped 6 bases from V and 5 bases from J, with 12 bases between. The CDR3 is CASRRDSRDTQYF. CDR3 bases: TGTGCCAGCAGAAGGGACTCTAGAGATACGCAGTATTTT.

The CDR3 region is CASSEMGIQGNTYEQYF. The CDR3 DNA follows: TGTGCCAGCAGTGAAATGGGGATCCAGGGGAATACCTACGAGCAGTACTTC. V gene TRBV2 combines with J gene TRBJ2-7; possibly TRBD1 for D (6 bases). Germline CDR1 reads SNHLY; CDR2 reads FYNNEI. CDR3 length: 17 residues. V dropped 2 bases and J dropped 2 bases, with 19 bases sitting between them. Variable domain in full (rest from reference TRBV2 and TRBJ2-7): EPEVTQTPSHQVTQMGQEVILRCVPISNHLYFYWYRQILGQKVEFLVSFYNNEISEKSEIFDDQFSVERPDGSNFTLKIRSTKLEDSAMYFCASSEMGIQGNTYEQYFGPGTRLTVT.

With regard to this clone: Relative to the germline gene, one junction end is altered; a read error may explain this. J is TRBJ2-1 and V is TRBV19; D may be TRBD1 or TRBD2 (5 bases each). The CDR3 is made up of 15 amino acids. The germline V gene encodes CDR1 LNHDA and CDR2 SQIVND (reference sequence). The CDR3 region has the DNA TGTGCCAGTAGTATCCTGGGGGAGCGATATGGCCTTCAGATCTTC. Translation: CASSILGERYGLQIF.

This chain uses TRBV5-1 with TRBJ1-1; maybe TRBD1 (5 bases). V was clipped by 3 bases and J by 1 base, with 13 bases between them. Germline V gives CDR1 SGHRS, CDR2 YFSETQ. This CDR3 is 15 amino acids long. Here the CDR3 reads CASSSSRDGNTEAFF. Here the CDR3 DNA reads TGCGCCAGCAGCTCGTCCCGGGACGGGAACACTGAAGCTTTCTTT. Combining the CDR3 with reference TRBV5-1 and TRBJ1-1 gives the whole variable domain KAGVTQTPRYLIKTRGQQVTLSCSPISGHRSVSWYQQTPGQGLQFLFEYFSETQRNKGNFPGRFSGRQFSNSRSEMNVSTLELGDSALYLCASSSSRDGNTEAFFGQGTRLTVV.

This clone came up once. V usage is TRBV18 and J usage is TRBJ2-7; possible D gene TRBD1, 5 bases. V was shortened by 0 bases and J by 2 bases, with 14 bases between the two germline ends. From germline, CDR1 is KGHSH and CDR2 LQKENI. CDR3 length equals 16 residues. In DNA form, the CDR3 reads TGTGCCAGCTCACCACCCAGCCAGGGCTCAACCTACGAGCAGTACTTC. It is translated as CASSPPSQGSTYEQYF.

The chain couples TRBV6-1 to TRBJ1-1; D remains unclear. Looked up from germline, CDR1 is MNHNS and CDR2 is SASEGT. CDR3 length: 12 residues. V lost 8 bases and J lost 3, with 10 bases in between. Here the CDR3 reads CASGEQYTEAFF. Here the CDR3 DNA reads TGTGCCAGCGGCGAACAGTACACTGAAGCTTTCTTT.